These 5 T cell receptor beta chains were all obtained from the same sample, sequenced in a study of graft-versus-host responses after intestinal transplantation. Measured with immunoSEQ multiplex PCR; TCRdb has only the in-frame clones, and not every one. The table records 57,000 or so clones, around nine tenths of them present only once. Sample: PBMCs, taken around 120 days after intestinal transplantation. Every receptor here comes from a human patient who received an intestinal transplant, so some T cells may come from the graft donor.

About this clone: One end of the junction fails to match germline, which may point to a read error. The rearrangement links TRBV18 to TRBJ2-7, with D uncertain. The CDR3 loop spans 12 amino acids. Germline CDR1 and CDR2: KGHSH and LQKENI. The CDR3 DNA reads TGTGCCAGCTCACCCGATACCTACGGGCAGTACTTC. The encoded protein is CASSPDTYGQYF.

This clone has just one count. The V gene is TRBV9, the J gene TRBJ2-7; 13 bases map to TRBD2. The CDR3 has 15 residues. CDR1 and CDR2 (germline): SGDLS, YYNGEE. V lost 2 bases and J lost 3; bases outside the gene matches: 2. CDR3 amino acids: CASSVGLAGNYEQYF. The CDR3 DNA reads TGTGCCAGCAGCGTGGGACTAGCGGGGAACTACGAGCAGTACTTC.

V usage is TRBV11-2 and J usage is TRBJ1-4; D unclear. This CDR3 has 14 amino acids. V gave up 5 bases and J gave up 2 bases, with 9 bases separating them. Germline V lookup: CDR1 SGHAT, CDR2 FQNNGV. As DNA, the CDR3 is TGTGCCAGCAGCCCGACACGTACTAATGAAAAACTGTTTTTT. This translates into CASSPTRTNEKLFF.

This clone was seen more than once but under ten times. The CDR3 region is CASSLSGMNTEAFF. The CDR3, as DNA: TGTGCCAGCAGCTTATCCGGGATGAACACTGAAGCTTTCTTT. The chain links TRBV11-2 to TRBJ1-1; D unresolved. Germline assignment: CDR1 SGHAT and CDR2 FQNNGV. This CDR3 has 14 amino acids. Trimming removed 2 bases at V and 0 bases at J, with 7 bases between. Full variable domain (remainder filled in from reference TRBV11-2 and TRBJ1-1): EAGVAQSPRYKIIEKRQSVAFWCNPISGHATLYWYQQILGQGPKLLIQFQNNGVVDDSQLPKDRFSAERLKGVDSTLKIQPAKLEDSAVYLCASSLSGMNTEAFFGQGTRLTVV.

The rearrangement joins TRBV25-1 to TRBJ1-2; 7 bases line up with TRBD1. The CDR3 has 11 residues. V was pared by 10 bases and J by 6 bases, with 5 bases of the junction left unmatched. The germline V gene encodes CDR1 MGHDK and CDR2 SYGVNS. The CDR3 loop reads CATDTGDGYTF. DNA of the CDR3: TGTGCCACCGATACAGGGGATGGCTACACCTTC.